This T cell receptor (beta chain) was identified in a study of T cell changes during pregnancy in multiple sclerosis. TCRdb's copy holds only in-frame clones and misses some; the assay was immunoSEQ multiplex PCR. Of approximately 41,000 clones in the sample, roughly 93% are singletons; the top ten hold roughly 1.5%. CDR1 MNHEY and CDR2 SMNVEV come from the germline V gene (reference sequence). Trimming removed 3 bases from V and 5 bases from J, with 8 bases in between. The CDR3 has 12 residues. Material for sequencing was PBMCs (not recorded whether the cells were cultured). The TCR comes from a female donor with multiple sclerosis, enrolled in a pregnancy study. The genes are TRBV27 and TRBJ2-7, with a tentative D call TRBD1 (5 bases). In DNA form, the CDR3 reads TGTGCCAGCAGTTTGGGGCCCAACGAGCAGTACTTC. Its translation is CASSLGPNEQYF.